The 3 T cell receptor beta chains presented below share a single source sample, sequenced in a study of blood T cell repertoires in COVID-19. Repertoires were generated with immunoSEQ multiplex PCR, while TCRdb's copy carries only in-frame clones and drops some. Seen here are 170,000 or so clones, over 60% observed once, and the top ten hold less than 30%. Sequencing was performed on peripheral blood. These receptors all stem from a woman between 65 and 79 years old with acute or convalescent COVID-19.

This clone was recorded once. The V call is TRBV19, the J call TRBJ1-1, with a tentative D call TRBD1 (6 bases). V was trimmed by 4 bases and J by 11 bases, leaving 11 bases between them. In germline, CDR1 is LNHDA, CDR2 SQIVND (reference sequence). There are 11 residues in the CDR3. The CDR3 DNA follows: TGTGCCAGTAGTAAAACAGGGTTGGCTTTCTTT. This sequence encodes CASSKTGLAFF.

The chain couples TRBV5-1 to TRBJ1-1, with D tentatively TRBD1 (5 bases). The CDR3 loop spans 15 amino acids. With 4 bases removed from V and 5 bases from J, the gap between germline ends came to 18 bases. From germline, CDR1 is SGHRS and CDR2 YFSETQ. CDR3 loop: CASSNDGTYRTEAFF. The CDR3 region has the DNA TGCGCCAGCAGCAACGACGGGACTTATAGGACTGAAGCTTTCTTT. The full variable domain, with the rest looked up from reference TRBV5-1 and TRBJ1-1, is KAGVTQTPRYLIKTRGQQVTLSCSPISGHRSVSWYQQTPGQGLQFLFEYFSETQRNKGNFPGRFSGRQFSNSRSEMNVSTLELGDSALYLCASSNDGTYRTEAFFGQGTRLTVV.

The chain links TRBV5-1 to TRBJ1-2, with TRBD1 identical over 10 bases. Per the germline V gene, CDR1 is SGHRS and CDR2 is YFSETQ. This CDR3 is built from 14 residues. With 5 bases clipped from V and 7 bases from J, the junction kept 8 bases outside the gene matches. The CDR3 DNA sequence: TGCGCCAGCAGTTCCGACAGGGGGCTTGGTGGCTACACCTTC. It specifies CASSSDRGLGGYTF. Based on the CDR3 plus reference TRBV5-1 and TRBJ1-2, the full variable domain is KAGVTQTPRYLIKTRGQQVTLSCSPISGHRSVSWYQQTPGQGLQFLFEYFSETQRNKGNFPGRFSGRQFSNSRSEMNVSTLELGDSALYLCASSSDRGLGGYTFGSGTRLTVV.